This T cell receptor beta chain comes out of a study of long-term antiretroviral therapy in people with HIV. Whole-study context: When the earliest samples were collected, ART was typically delayed until CD4 counts fell.

A remark on this clone: Its antigen is unknown.

From germline, CDR1 is SGHRS and CDR2 YFSETQ. Losses at the gene ends were 1 base for V and 4 bases for J; bases not matched to a gene: 3. This CDR3 has 14 amino acids. The run of the v3.0 immunoSEQ assay was at survey level. This table comes from immunoSEQ multiplex PCR, and its TCRdb copy is limited to in-frame clones, with some not included. Of roughly 29,000 clones in the sample, about 85% were seen once. General observations from the study: The repertoire was dominated at all time points by clones expanded before ART. Upon ART, diversity increased but remained lower than transplant donor controls. CDR3 lengths in HIV samples spanned a narrower range than controls.

This TCR was sampled from a man in his forties with HIV. V and J are TRBV5-1 and TRBJ2-5, with 8 bases fitting TRBD1. The source was unsorted PBMCs, collected 3 years after starting antiretroviral therapy. CDR3 in amino acids: CASSLTDRGETQYF. CDR3 bases: TGCGCCAGCAGCTTGACCGACAGGGGAGAGACCCAGTACTTC.